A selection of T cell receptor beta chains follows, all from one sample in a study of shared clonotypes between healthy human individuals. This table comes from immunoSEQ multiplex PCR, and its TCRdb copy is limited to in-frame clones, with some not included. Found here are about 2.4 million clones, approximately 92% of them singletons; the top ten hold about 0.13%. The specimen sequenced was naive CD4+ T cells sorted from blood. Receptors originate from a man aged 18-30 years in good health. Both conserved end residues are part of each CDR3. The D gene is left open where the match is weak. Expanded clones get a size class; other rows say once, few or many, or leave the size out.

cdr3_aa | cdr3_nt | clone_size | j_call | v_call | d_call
CASSQGWDRDPGELFF | TGCGCCAGCAGCCAGGGTTGGGACAGGGATCCCGGGGAGCTGTTTTTT | once | TRBJ2-2 | TRBV4-3 | TRBD1
CASSFVPGSNQPQHF | TGTGCCAGCAGCTTCGTCCCGGGGAGCAATCAGCCCCAGCATTTT | once | TRBJ1-5 | TRBV5-6 | -
CASSGSTYEQYF | TGTGCCAGCAGTGGGTCCACCTACGAGCAGTACTTC | once | TRBJ2-7 | TRBV6-1 | -
CASSGSATNEKLFF | TGTGCCAGCAGTGGCAGTGCAACTAATGAAAAACTGTTTTTT | - | TRBJ1-4 | TRBV6-5 | -
CASSGGTRMVF | TGTGCCAGCAGCGGCGGGACTAGGATGGTCTTC | - | TRBJ2-1 | TRBV9 | TRBD2
CASSVDPLPAEQYF | TGTGCCAGCAGCGTAGACCCTCTCCCAGCTGAGCAGTACTTC | - | TRBJ2-7 | TRBV9 | -
CASSDQDRTRNNEQFF | TGTGCCAGCAGTGACCAGGACAGGACCCGTAACAATGAGCAGTTCTTC | - | TRBJ2-1 | TRBV6-1 | TRBD1
CASSTENRGGYTF | TGTGCCAGCAGTACCGAGAACAGGGGCGGCTACACCTTC | few | TRBJ1-2 | TRBV27 | TRBD1
CASSFSSGVSLETQYF | TGTGCCAGCAGCTTTAGTAGCGGTGTGTCTCTGGAGACCCAGTACTTC | - | TRBJ2-5 | TRBV7-8 | -
CASSPPGQGPEAFF | TGTGCCAGCTCACCACCGGGACAGGGTCCTGAAGCTTTCTTT | - | TRBJ1-1 | TRBV18 | TRBD1
CSASLSYEQYF | TGCAGTGCTTCCTTATCCTACGAGCAGTACTTC | once | TRBJ2-7 | TRBV20-1 | -
CASSVGTGLNTEAFF | TGTGCCAGCAGCGTAGGGACAGGGTTGAACACTGAAGCTTTCTTT | once | TRBJ1-1 | TRBV9 | TRBD1
CASSATTGIYGSYNEQFF | TGCGCCAGCAGCGCAACAACCGGGATTTATGGCTCCTACAATGAGCAGTTCTTC | - | TRBJ2-1 | TRBV5-1 | -
CASSPRQGVGEAFF | TGTGCCAGCTCACCAAGGCAAGGGGTGGGTGAAGCTTTCTTT | few | TRBJ1-1 | TRBV18 | -
CASSSGHRERAEKLFF | TGTGCCAGCAGTTCCGGCCACAGGGAAAGGGCTGAAAAACTGTTTTTT | - | TRBJ1-4 | TRBV2 | -
CASSQLKAGTDTQYF | TGCGCCAGCAGCCAGTTAAAAGCGGGTACAGATACGCAGTATTTT | - | TRBJ2-3 | TRBV4-1 | -
CASSMVGTDTQYF | TGTGCCAGTAGTATGGTGGGGACAGATACGCAGTATTTT | - | TRBJ2-3 | TRBV19 | -
CASSPAKDQPLHF | TGTGCCAGCTCACCGGCAAAGGACCAGCCCCTCCACTTT | - | TRBJ1-6 | TRBV18 | -
CASSESMGELFF | TGCGCCAGCAGTGAGTCGATGGGGGAGCTGTTTTTT | once | TRBJ2-2 | TRBV10-1 | -
CASSLYETATNEKLFF | TGCGCCAGCAGCTTGTACGAGACAGCAACTAATGAAAAACTGTTTTTT | - | TRBJ1-4 | TRBV5-1 | -
CASSLGLAETSYEQYF | TGTGCCAGCAGCTTGGGACTAGCGGAAACCTCCTACGAGCAGTACTTC | - | TRBJ2-7 | TRBV7-2 | TRBD2
CASGTGEGGPQHF | TGTGCCTCCGGGACAGGGGAAGGTGGACCCCAGCATTTT | - | TRBJ1-5 | TRBV19 | TRBD1
CASSAGQGNYGYTF | TGTGCCAGCAGTGCGGGCCAGGGAAACTATGGCTACACCTTC | - | TRBJ1-2 | TRBV6-1 | -
CASSLGLGQGYGELFF | TGTGCCAGCAGTTTAGGTCTGGGACAGGGTTACGGGGAGCTGTTTTTT | - | TRBJ2-2 | TRBV27 | TRBD1
CASSSRDRAGGYTF | TGTGCCAGCAGCTCCCGGGACAGGGCTGGGGGCTACACCTTC | - | TRBJ1-2 | TRBV5-4 | TRBD1
CASSIQGAGETQYF | TGTGCCAGTAGTATCCAGGGGGCGGGAGAGACCCAGTACTTC | - | TRBJ2-5 | TRBV19 | TRBD1
CAISEATQPGTDTQYF | TGTGCCATCAGTGAGGCGACTCAACCCGGCACAGATACGCAGTATTTT | once | TRBJ2-3 | TRBV10-3 | -
CASSPGQQPHTIYF | TGTGCCAGCAGCCCGGGACAGCAACCTCACACCATATATTTT | - | TRBJ1-3 | TRBV7-2 | TRBD1
CASSPSPRGYEQFF | TGTGCCAGCTCACCCTCCCCAAGGGGCTATGAGCAGTTCTTC | - | TRBJ2-1 | TRBV18 | -
CASRRFEGIGNEQFF | TGCGCCAGCAGGAGGTTCGAGGGTATCGGCAATGAGCAGTTCTTC | - | TRBJ2-1 | TRBV4-1 | -
CASSPPWPGNTIYF | TGTGCCAGCAGTCCCCCCTGGCCTGGAAACACCATATATTTT | - | TRBJ1-3 | TRBV6-5 | -
CASSPGGQIYEQYF | TGCGCCAGCAGCCCCGGGGGACAGATCTACGAGCAGTACTTC | - | TRBJ2-7 | TRBV5-1 | -
CSARPGNEQFF | TGCAGTGCTAGGCCGGGCAATGAGCAGTTCTTC | - | TRBJ2-1 | TRBV20-1 | -
CASSVGQLNTEAFF | TGTGCCAGCAGCGTAGGACAGCTGAACACTGAAGCTTTCTTT | once | TRBJ1-1 | TRBV9 | -
CASSSSDRAYGYTF | TGTGCCAGCAGCTCCTCGGACAGGGCTTATGGCTACACCTTC | - | TRBJ1-2 | TRBV5-6 | TRBD1